These 26 T cell receptor beta chains originate from one sample sequenced in a study of shared T cell receptors in the human thymus. This table comes from immunoSEQ multiplex PCR, and its TCRdb copy is limited to in-frame clones, with some not included. Of approximately 580,000 clones in the sample, approximately 78% were seen once. The same data also went into a second study, on human thymus T cells.

The sequenced sample was thymocytes. The receptors shown here come from a boy under two years old with a congenital heart defect.

The genes are TRBV28 and TRBJ2-3, with TRBD1 matching over 9 bases. Germline-derived CDR1 and CDR2 are MDHEN and SYDVKM. This CDR3 spans 14 amino acids. V trimming: 11 bases; J trimming: 5 bases; junction bases outside the gene matches: 11. CDR3 in amino acids: CALTPGQGQDTQYF. CDR3 DNA: TGTGCCCTAACTCCGGGACAGGGACAAGATACGCAGTATTTT.

The V call is TRBV6-5, the J call TRBJ1-4; the D is unclear. From germline, CDR1 is MNHEY and CDR2 SVGAGI. The CDR3 has 12 amino acids. V dropped 7 bases and J dropped 7 bases, with 10 bases sitting between them. This chain's CDR3 is CASTSEGEKLFF. CDR3 bases: TGTGCCAGCACCTCGGAGGGTGAAAAACTGTTTTTT.

This clone turned up a few times. The V call is TRBV14, the J call TRBJ1-3; D may be TRBD1 (5 bases). This CDR3 has 18 residues. Trimming took 0 bases from V and 3 from J, leaving 18 bases between them. CDR1 and CDR2 from the germline V gene are SGHDN and FVKESK. CDR3: CASSQEDPAGKGGNTIYF. In DNA form, the CDR3 reads TGTGCCAGCAGCCAAGAGGACCCGGCAGGGAAGGGTGGAAACACCATATATTTT.

In DNA, the CDR3 is TGTGCCACCATCCAGGGGGCCGGTAGCAATCAGCCCCAGCATTTT. It encodes CATIQGAGSNQPQHF. The chain recombines TRBV28 with TRBJ1-5; TRBD1 matches at 8 bases. Germline V gene data show CDR1 as MDHEN and CDR2 as SYDVKM. The CDR3 is 15 residues long. The trim removed 10 bases at V and 0 bases at J, leaving 8 bases unmatched.

The chain uses TRBV6-7 and TRBJ2-5; 7 positions agree with TRBD2. TRBV6-7 is sorted into the ORF group, with uncertain function. The CDR3 length is 18 residues. V lost 7 bases to trimming and J lost 2 bases; unmatched junction nucleotides: 19. As DNA, the CDR3 is TGTGCCAGCAAAAAGGCTTCTAGCGGAGATTGGGAACAAGAGACCCAGTACTTC. This gives the protein CASKKASSGDWEQETQYF.

The chain employs TRBV9 and TRBJ2-7; the match to TRBD2 covers 7 bases. V shed 0 bases, J shed 3 bases, and the junction held 15 bases outside the gene matches. There are 18 residues in the CDR3. Germline-derived CDR1 and CDR2 are SGDLS and YYNGEE. In DNA, the CDR3 is TGTGCCAGCAGCGTAGACCCGGATTCTAGCGGAGTTAACTACGAGCAGTACTTC. Residues: CASSVDPDSSGVNYEQYF.

This clone was detected only a few times. Other DNA sequences of this sample code for an identical CDR3. The V and J genes are TRBV11-2 and TRBJ1-3; perhaps TRBD1 as D (6 bases). CDR3 length: 14 residues. Trimming took off 5 bases at V and 1 base at J, with 9 bases between the two ends. CDR1 is SGHAT and CDR2 is FQNNGV in the germline V gene. The CDR3 bases are TGTGCCAGCAGCCCCAGGGGATCTGGAAACACCATATATTTT. It is translated as CASSPRGSGNTIYF.

V and J are TRBV28 and TRBJ2-7, with a possible D match to TRBD1 (5 bases). The CDR3 spans 12 residues. Germline assignment: CDR1 MDHEN and CDR2 SYDVKM. V gave up 5 bases and J gave up 6 bases, with 11 bases separating them. The CDR3 protein is CASSPTTGEQYF. CDR3 DNA: TGTGCCAGCAGTCCTACCACAGGCGAGCAGTACTTC.

The sample holds a few counts of this clone. V gene TRBV19 combines with J gene TRBJ2-7, with D possibly matching TRBD2 (7 bases). Germline values: CDR1 LNHDA, CDR2 SQIVND (reference sequence). The CDR3 length is 16 residues. With 10 bases removed from V and 0 bases from J, the gap between germline ends came to 22 bases. CDR3 sequence (DNA): TGTGCCATCAGGGGTAGCGGGTCGGGGGGCTCCTACGAGCAGTACTTC. Translated: CAIRGSGSGGSYEQYF.

This chain connects TRBV6-1 to TRBJ2-1; 9 bases align to TRBD1. V lost 6 bases and J lost 3; bases outside the gene matches: 6. CDR1 is MNHNS and CDR2 is SASEGT in the germline V gene. The CDR3 is made up of 15 amino acids. CDR3 residues: CASRPGQGFYNEQFF. The CDR3 region has the DNA TGTGCCAGCAGGCCGGGACAGGGTTTCTACAATGAGCAGTTCTTC.

The rearrangement joins TRBV19 to TRBJ1-1; the D gene is possibly TRBD1 (5 bases). V gave up 8 bases and J gave up 3 bases, with 13 bases separating them. CDR3 size: 13 residues. Germline V CDR1 and CDR2: LNHDA, SQIVND (reference sequence). The CDR3 coding sequence is TGTGCCAGTCAGGGCCCTGGGGACACTGAAGCTTTCTTT. It yields the protein CASQGPGDTEAFF.

The V and J genes are TRBV5-1 and TRBJ1-1; TRBD1 might be the D (5 bases). Germline V gene lookup returns CDR1 SGHRS and CDR2 YFSETQ. The CDR3 loop spans 15 amino acids. Between the trimmed V and J ends, which lost 2 bases and 1 base, there was a span of 12 bases. CDR3 loop: CASSFGAYSNTEAFF. The CDR3 bases are TGCGCCAGCAGCTTTGGGGCATACTCGAACACTGAAGCTTTCTTT.

The rearrangement joins TRBV10-2 to TRBJ2-1, with TRBD2 matching 13 bases. The CDR3 sequence is 15 residues long. CDR1 WSHSY and CDR2 SAAADI come from the germline V gene. J gave up 4 bases and V 6 bases, and 3 bases lay outside the gene matches. The CDR3 region has the DNA TGCGCCAGCAGCGGGACTAGCGGGGAGTACAATGAGCAGTTCTTC. It translates to CASSGTSGEYNEQFF.

The chain joins TRBV30 to TRBJ2-1; 8 nucleotides match TRBD2. CDR1 and CDR2 from the germline V gene are GTSNPN and SVGIG (reference sequence). Unmatched junction bases numbered 5, after V lost 2 bases and J lost 5 bases. This CDR3 is built from 14 residues. This chain's CDR3 is CAWSSGSLDNEQFF. The CDR3 DNA sequence: TGTGCCTGGAGTAGCGGGAGTTTGGACAATGAGCAGTTCTTC. The full variable domain, in which reference TRBV30 and TRBJ2-1 provide the parts outside the CDR3, is SQTIHQWPATLVQPVGSPLSLECTVEGTSNPNLYWYRQAAGRGLQLLFYSVGIGQISSEVPQNLSASRPQDRQFILSSKKLLLSDSGFYLCAWSSGSLDNEQFFGPGTRLTVL.

The chain links TRBV6-5 to TRBJ2-7, with D possibly being TRBD2 (5 bases). The germline CDR1 and CDR2 sequences are MNHEY and SVGAGI. There are 15 residues in the CDR3. Trimming took 0 bases from V and 6 from J, leaving 15 bases between them. CDR3 in DNA: TGTGCCAGCAGTTACTCATTGGGAGCGGTGGGCGAGCAGTACTTC. This sequence encodes CASSYSLGAVGEQYF.

This clone has just a few counts. The chain links TRBV2 to TRBJ2-7; 7 nucleotides line up with TRBD1. Per the germline V gene, CDR1 is SNHLY and CDR2 is FYNNEI. There are 15 residues in the CDR3. The V and J ends lost 4 bases and 4 bases, in that order; junction bases with no gene match: 10. This CDR3 is CASSGGRRGQYEQYF. The CDR3 DNA reads TGTGCCAGCAGTGGGGGGCGAAGGGGGCAGTACGAGCAGTACTTC.

The J gene is TRBJ1-2, the V gene TRBV18; D not certain. V lost 3 bases and J lost 4, with 18 bases in between. The CDR3 has 16 amino acids. CDR1 and CDR2 from the germline V gene are KGHSH and LQKENI. The CDR3 loop is CASSPHSRRDGYGYTF. CDR3 DNA: TGTGCCAGCTCACCCCATTCTCGGCGGGATGGCTATGGCTACACCTTC. The entire variable domain, with the rest obtained from reference TRBV18 and TRBJ1-2, is as follows: NAGVMQNPRHLVRRRGQEARLRCSPMKGHSHVYWYRQLPEEGLKFMVYLQKENIIDESGMPKERFSAEFPKEGPSILRIQQVVRGDSAAYFCASSPHSRRDGYGYTFGSGTRLTVV.

The rearrangement links TRBV7-2 to TRBJ2-3; D perhaps matches TRBD2 (6 bases). Trimming removed 5 bases at V and 5 bases at J, with 20 bases between. This CDR3 comprises 16 residues. Germline CDR1 reads SGHTA; CDR2 reads FQGNSA. The CDR3 region is CASSPPLGSWKDTQYF. The CDR3, as DNA: TGTGCCAGCAGCCCCCCCCTCGGGAGTTGGAAAGATACGCAGTATTTT.

This clone appeared once. The chain carries TRBV7-3 and TRBJ2-3; TRBD2 matches at 10 bases. Germline CDR1 SGHTA, CDR2 FQGTGA. The junction had 3 bases not matched to a gene; V was cut back by 2 bases and J by 1 base. The CDR3 loop spans 16 amino acids. The CDR3 here is CASSLPGTSGTDTQYF. CDR3 nucleotide sequence: TGTGCCAGCAGCTTACCCGGGACTAGCGGCACAGATACGCAGTATTTT.

The J gene is TRBJ2-2, the V gene TRBV27; 8 nucleotides align to TRBD2. Germline CDR1 is MNHEY and CDR2 is SMNVEV (reference sequence). The CDR3 is 17 residues long. The V and J ends lost 3 bases and 4 bases, in that order; junction bases with no gene match: 10. In nucleotides, the CDR3 is TGTGCCAGCAGTTTTGTCCGGGGACTAGTGGTCACCGGGGAGCTGTTTTTT. It yields the protein CASSFVRGLVVTGELFF.

On this clone: Other nucleotide sequences in the sample specify the same CDR3. V usage is TRBV5-1 and J usage is TRBJ2-3; TRBD2 matches at 12 bases. The CDR3 spans 16 residues. V dropped 0 bases and J dropped 4; count of bases not matched to a gene: 3. Germline V lookup: CDR1 SGHRS, CDR2 YFSETQ. CDR3 in amino acids: CASSLGLAGVADTQYF. The CDR3 bases are TGCGCCAGCAGCTTGGGACTAGCGGGAGTGGCAGATACGCAGTATTTT.

The chain couples TRBV6-5 to TRBJ2-3; 8 bases fit TRBD2. Germline CDR1 MNHEY, CDR2 SVGAGI. The CDR3 is made up of 14 amino acids. The V segment lost 0 bases and the J segment 8 bases; nucleotides outside the gene matches: 4. The CDR3 loop reads CASSYSREAATQYF. CDR3 DNA sequence: TGTGCCAGCAGTTACTCGCGGGAGGCGGCTACGCAGTATTTT.

The chain links TRBV27 to TRBJ2-7; 9 nucleotides line up with TRBD1. Unmatched junction bases numbered 4, after V lost 6 bases and J lost 4 bases. Germline V gene sequence: CDR1 MNHEY, CDR2 SMNVEV (reference sequence). The CDR3 is 13 amino acids. CDR3 DNA: TGTGCCAGCAGCGTGGGGACAGGGTACGAGCAGTACTTC. It yields the protein CASSVGTGYEQYF.

The chain combines TRBV9 with TRBJ2-1; 14 positions match TRBD2. In germline, CDR1 is SGDLS, CDR2 YYNGEE. This CDR3 contains 20 residues. V lost 3 bases, J lost 0 bases, and 11 bases stayed unmatched. The DNA of the CDR3 is TGTGCCAGCAGCGGGGAACCGGGACTAGCGGGAGAGGGCTCCTACAATGAGCAGTTCTTC. This gives the protein CASSGEPGLAGEGSYNEQFF.

V gene TRBV7-8 combines with J gene TRBJ2-7; 10 bases align to TRBD2. Looked up from germline, CDR1 is SGHVS and CDR2 is FQNEAQ. Trimming removed 6 bases from V and 6 bases from J; junction bases left unmatched: 11. The CDR3 totals 15 residues. The CDR3 is CASSPSGSYPVEQYF. CDR3 in DNA: TGTGCCAGCAGTCCTAGCGGGAGCTACCCCGTCGAGCAGTACTTC.

The chain is built from TRBV9 and TRBJ1-5; maybe TRBD1 (5 bases). The germline gives CDR1 SGDLS, CDR2 YYNGEE. This CDR3 is built from 14 residues. The ends were cut back, 3 bases at V and 3 bases at J, with 10 bases in the middle. DNA for the CDR3: TGTGCCAGCAGCGCACCGGGACTCAATCAGCCCCAGCATTTT. Translated, it gives CASSAPGLNQPQHF.